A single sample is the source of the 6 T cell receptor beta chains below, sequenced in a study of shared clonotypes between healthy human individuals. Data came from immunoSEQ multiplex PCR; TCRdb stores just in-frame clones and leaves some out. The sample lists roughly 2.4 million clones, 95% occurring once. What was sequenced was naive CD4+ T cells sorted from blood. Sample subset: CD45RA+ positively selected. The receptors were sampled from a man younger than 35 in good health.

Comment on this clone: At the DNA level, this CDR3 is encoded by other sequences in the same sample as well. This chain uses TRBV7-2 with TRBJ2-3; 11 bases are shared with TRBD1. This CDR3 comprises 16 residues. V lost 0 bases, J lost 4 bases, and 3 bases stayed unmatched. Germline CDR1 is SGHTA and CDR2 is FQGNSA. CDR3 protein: CASSLAGQGVSDTQYF. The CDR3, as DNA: TGTGCCAGCAGCTTAGCGGGACAGGGGGTGTCAGATACGCAGTATTTT.

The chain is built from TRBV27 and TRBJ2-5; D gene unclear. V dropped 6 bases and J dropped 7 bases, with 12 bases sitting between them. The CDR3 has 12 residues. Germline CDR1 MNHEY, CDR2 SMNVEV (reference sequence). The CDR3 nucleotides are TGTGCCAGCAGCCAAAGGTTGGGGACCCAGTACTTC. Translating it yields CASSQRLGTQYF.

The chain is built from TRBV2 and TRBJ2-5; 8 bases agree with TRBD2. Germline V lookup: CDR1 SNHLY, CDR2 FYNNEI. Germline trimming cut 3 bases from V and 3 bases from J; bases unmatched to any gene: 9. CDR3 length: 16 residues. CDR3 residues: CASSDRSSGLKETQYF. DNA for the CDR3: TGTGCCAGCAGTGATAGGTCTAGCGGGTTAAAAGAGACCCAGTACTTC.

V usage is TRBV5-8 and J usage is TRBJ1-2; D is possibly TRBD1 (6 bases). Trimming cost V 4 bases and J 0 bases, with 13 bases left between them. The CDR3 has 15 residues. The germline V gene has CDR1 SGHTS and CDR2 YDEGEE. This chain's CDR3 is CASSERTEPNYGYTF. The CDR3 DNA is TGTGCCAGCAGCGAGAGGACAGAACCTAACTATGGCTACACCTTC.

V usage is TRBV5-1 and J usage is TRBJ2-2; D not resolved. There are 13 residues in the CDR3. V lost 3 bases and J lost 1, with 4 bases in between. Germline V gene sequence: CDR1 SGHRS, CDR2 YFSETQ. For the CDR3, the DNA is TGCGCCAGCAGCTGGTTGAACACCGGGGAGCTGTTTTTT. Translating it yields CASSWLNTGELFF.

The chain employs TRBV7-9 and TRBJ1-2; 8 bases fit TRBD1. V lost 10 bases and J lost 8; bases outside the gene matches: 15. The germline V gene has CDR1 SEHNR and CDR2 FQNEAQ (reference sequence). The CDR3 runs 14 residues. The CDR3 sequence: CATTRTGYLGGYTF. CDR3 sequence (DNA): TGTGCCACAACCAGGACAGGGTATCTTGGAGGCTACACCTTC. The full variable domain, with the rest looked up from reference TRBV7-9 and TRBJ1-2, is DTGVSQNPRHKITKRGQNVTFRCDPISEHNRLYWYRQTLGQGPEFLTYFQNEAQLEKSRLLSDRFSAERPKGSFSTLEIQRTEQGDSAMYLCATTRTGYLGGYTFGSGTRLTVV.